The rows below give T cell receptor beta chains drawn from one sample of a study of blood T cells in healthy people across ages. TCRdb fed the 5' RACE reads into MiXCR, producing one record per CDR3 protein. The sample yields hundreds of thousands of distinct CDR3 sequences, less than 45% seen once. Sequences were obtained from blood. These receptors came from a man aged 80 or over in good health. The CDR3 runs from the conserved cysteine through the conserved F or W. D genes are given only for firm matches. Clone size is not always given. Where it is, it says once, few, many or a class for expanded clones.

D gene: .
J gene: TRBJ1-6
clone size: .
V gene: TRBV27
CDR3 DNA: TGTGCCAGCGGGCGTCAGGGACGCCTAAATTCACCCCTCCACTTT
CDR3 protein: CASGRQGRLNSPLHF

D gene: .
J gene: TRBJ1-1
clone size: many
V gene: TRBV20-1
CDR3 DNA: TGCAGTGTCGCCGGGACACCCAACACTGAAGCTTTCTTT
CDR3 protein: CSVAGTPNTEAFF

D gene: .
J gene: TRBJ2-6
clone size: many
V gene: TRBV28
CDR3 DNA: TGTGCCACACTTGGGGGGGCGAGCTCTGGGGCCAACGTCCTGACTTTC
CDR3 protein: CATLGGASSGANVLTF

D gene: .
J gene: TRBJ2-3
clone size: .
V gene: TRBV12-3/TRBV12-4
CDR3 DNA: TGTGCCAGCAGAAAACGATCGACCGGTTCAGATACGCAGTATTTT
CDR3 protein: CASRKRSTGSDTQYF

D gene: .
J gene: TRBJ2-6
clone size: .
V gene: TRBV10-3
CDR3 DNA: TGTGCCATCAGTGTCGGAGGGGTCAACGTCCTGACTTTC
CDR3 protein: CAISVGGVNVLTF

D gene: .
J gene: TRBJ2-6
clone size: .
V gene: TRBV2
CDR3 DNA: TGTGCCAGCAGTGAGTGGCGCAGCTTCGACTCTGGGGCCAACGTCCTGACTTTC
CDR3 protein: CASSEWRSFDSGANVLTF

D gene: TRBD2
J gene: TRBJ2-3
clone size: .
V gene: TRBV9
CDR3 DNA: TGTGCCAGCAGCGCGCAGCGGGAGGTTACTAGCACAGATACGCAGTATTTT
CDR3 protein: CASSAQREVTSTDTQYF

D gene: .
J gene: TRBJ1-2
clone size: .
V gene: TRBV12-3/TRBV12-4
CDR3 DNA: TGTGCCAGCAGTATCAACCGAGGGACCTATGGCTACACCTTC
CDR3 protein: CASSINRGTYGYTF

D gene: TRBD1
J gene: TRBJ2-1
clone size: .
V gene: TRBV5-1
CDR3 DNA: TGCGCCAGCAGCTTGCGGACAGGGTCAAACAATGAGCAGTTCTTC
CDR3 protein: CASSLRTGSNNEQFF

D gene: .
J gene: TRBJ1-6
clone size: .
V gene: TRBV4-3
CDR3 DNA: TGCGCCAGCAGCCCCGCCCGGGTTTCACCCCTCCACTTT
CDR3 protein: CASSPARVSPLHF

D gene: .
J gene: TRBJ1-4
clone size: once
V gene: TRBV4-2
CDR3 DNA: TGTGCCAGCAGCCAAGATCGAGGAGCTCCCGGTGAAAAACTGTTTTTT
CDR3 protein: CASSQDRGAPGEKLFF

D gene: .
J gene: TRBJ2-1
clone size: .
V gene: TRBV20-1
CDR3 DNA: TGCAGTGCTAGGATCGACTACCCGCAGTTCTTC
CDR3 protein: CSARIDYPQFF

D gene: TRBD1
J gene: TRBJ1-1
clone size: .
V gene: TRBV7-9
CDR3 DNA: TGTGCCAGCAGCGGACAGGGCGGGTACACTGAAGCTTTCTTT
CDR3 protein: CASSGQGGYTEAFF

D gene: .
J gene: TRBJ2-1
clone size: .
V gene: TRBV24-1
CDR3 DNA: TGTGCCACCAGTGACCCAGCCCAGGGTACGGAGTTCTTC
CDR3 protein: CATSDPAQGTEFF

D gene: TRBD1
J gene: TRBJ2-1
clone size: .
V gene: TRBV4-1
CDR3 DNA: TGCGCCAGCAGCCAACGGACAGGGGGATACGACAATGAGCAGTTCTTC
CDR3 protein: CASSQRTGGYDNEQFF

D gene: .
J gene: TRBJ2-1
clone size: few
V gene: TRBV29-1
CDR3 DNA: TGCAGCGTTGGTACAGGGTTCAATGAGCAGTTCTTC
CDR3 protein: CSVGTGFNEQFF

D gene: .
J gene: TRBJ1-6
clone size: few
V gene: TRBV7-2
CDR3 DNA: TGTGCCAGCAGCGTTGCTCTCCGGCCCCTCCACTTT
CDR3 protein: CASSVALRPLHF

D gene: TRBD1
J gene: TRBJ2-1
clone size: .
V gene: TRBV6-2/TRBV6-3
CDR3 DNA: TGTGCCAGCAGGCGCACCGGGACAGGGGGCTTCAATGAGCAGTTCTTC
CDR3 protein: CASRRTGTGGFNEQFF

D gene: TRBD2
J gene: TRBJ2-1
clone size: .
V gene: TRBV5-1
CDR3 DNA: TGCGCCAGCAGTCCCCGGGAGGGCCTATACAATGAGCAGTTCTTC
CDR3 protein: CASSPREGLYNEQFF

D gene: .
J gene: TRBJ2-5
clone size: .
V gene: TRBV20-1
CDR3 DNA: TGCAGTGCTCCAGACGCGGCAGAGCGGAAAGAGACCCAGTACTTC
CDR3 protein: CSAPDAAERKETQYF

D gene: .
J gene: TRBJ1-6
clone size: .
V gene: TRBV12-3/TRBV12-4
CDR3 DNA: TGTGCCAGCAGTCTACAGGTTAATAATTCACCCCTCCACTTT
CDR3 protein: CASSLQVNNSPLHF

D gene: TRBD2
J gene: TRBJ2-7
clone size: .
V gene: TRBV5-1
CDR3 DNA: TGCGCCAGCAGCGAGGGGACTAGCTACGAGCAGTACTTC
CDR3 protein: CASSEGTSYEQYF

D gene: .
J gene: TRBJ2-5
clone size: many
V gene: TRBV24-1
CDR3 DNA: TGTGCCACCAGTGCCTCGTGGTCAGGTAGAGAGACCCAGTACTTC
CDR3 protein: CATSASWSGRETQYF

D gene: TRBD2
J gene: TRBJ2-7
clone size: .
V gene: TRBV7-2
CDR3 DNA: TGTGCCAGCTCACCGCGTAGGGTAGCGGGAGGAGAGCAGTACTTC
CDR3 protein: CASSPRRVAGGEQYF

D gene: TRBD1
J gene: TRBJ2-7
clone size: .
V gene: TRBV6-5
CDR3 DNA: TGTGCCAGCAGTTACGGGGGGACAGGGACGGTCGAGCAGTACTTC
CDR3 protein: CASSYGGTGTVEQYF

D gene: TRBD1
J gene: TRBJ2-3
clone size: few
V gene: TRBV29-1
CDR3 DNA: TGCAGCGTTGAGGGGGACAGTAACACAGATACGCAGTATTTT
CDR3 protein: CSVEGDSNTDTQYF

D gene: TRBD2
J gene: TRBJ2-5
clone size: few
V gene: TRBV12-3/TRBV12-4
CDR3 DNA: TGTGCCAGCAGCTACCTAGCGGGGGGATCGACCCAGTACTTC
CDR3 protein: CASSYLAGGSTQYF

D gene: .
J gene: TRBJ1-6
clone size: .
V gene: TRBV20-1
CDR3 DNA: TGCAGTGCCGCCAGTAGGAGCTCCTATAATTCACCCCTCCACTTT
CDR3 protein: CSAASRSSYNSPLHF

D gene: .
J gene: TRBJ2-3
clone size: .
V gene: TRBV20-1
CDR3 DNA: TGCAGTGCAGTCGGTCGTTCGGTCCCCACAGATACGCAGTATTTT
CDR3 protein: CSAVGRSVPTDTQYF

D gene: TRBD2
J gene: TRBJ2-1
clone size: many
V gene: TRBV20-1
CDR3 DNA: TGCAGTGCTAGAGATGTGGTGACTAGCGGGCCAGGGGGGTCCAATGAGCAGTTCTTC
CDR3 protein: CSARDVVTSGPGGSNEQFF

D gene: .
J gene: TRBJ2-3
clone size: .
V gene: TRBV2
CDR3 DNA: TGTGCCAGCAGTGAATCTCCCGTCGCGCGTTCGTTTAACACAGATACGCAGTATTTT
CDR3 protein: CASSESPVARSFNTDTQYF

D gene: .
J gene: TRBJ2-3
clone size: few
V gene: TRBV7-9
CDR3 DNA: TGTGCCAGCAGTCACCAGGACCTCCGGTCAGATACGCAGTATTTT
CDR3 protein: CASSHQDLRSDTQYF

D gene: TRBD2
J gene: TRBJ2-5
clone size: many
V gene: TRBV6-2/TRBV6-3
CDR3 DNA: TGTGCCAGCAGTTATCTAGCGGGAGAGACCCAGTACTTC
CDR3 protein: CASSYLAGETQYF

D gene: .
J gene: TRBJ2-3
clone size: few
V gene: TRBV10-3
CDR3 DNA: TGTGCCATCAGTGCGAGTAGCTTGCCCGGACTAGATACGCAGTATTTT
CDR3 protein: CAISASSLPGLDTQYF

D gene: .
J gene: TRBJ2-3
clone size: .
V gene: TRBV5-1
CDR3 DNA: TGCGCCAGCAGTTTGGACGATGTTACAGATACGCAGTATTTT
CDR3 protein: CASSLDDVTDTQYF

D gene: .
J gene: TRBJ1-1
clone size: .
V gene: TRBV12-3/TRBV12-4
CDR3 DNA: TGTACCAGCAGTCCCGGGGTAATTACTGAAGCTTTCTTT
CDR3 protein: CTSSPGVITEAFF

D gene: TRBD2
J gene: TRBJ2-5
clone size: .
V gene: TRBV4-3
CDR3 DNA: TGCGCCAGCAGCCCTGGACTAGCGAGAGCGTATGGCGGGGAGACCCAGTACTTC
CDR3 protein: CASSPGLARAYGGETQYF

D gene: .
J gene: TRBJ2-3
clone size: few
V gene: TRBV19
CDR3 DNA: TGTGCCAGTAGTATTTTCGCGGGGAGCGCTGGAGATACGCAGTATTTT
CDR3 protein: CASSIFAGSAGDTQYF

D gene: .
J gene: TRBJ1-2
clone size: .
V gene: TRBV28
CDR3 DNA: TGTGCCAGCAGGATACAGGATAGTTATGGCTACACCTTC
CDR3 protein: CASRIQDSYGYTF

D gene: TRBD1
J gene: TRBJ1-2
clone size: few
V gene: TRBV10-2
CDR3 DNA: TGCGCCAGCAGGGAGACAGGGGGCTGGTATGGCTACACCTTC
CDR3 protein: CASRETGGWYGYTF

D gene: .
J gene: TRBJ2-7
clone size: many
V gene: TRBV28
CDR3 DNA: TGTGCCAGCAGTCCTCCAGGACAGATTGACTACGAGCAGTACTTC
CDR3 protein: CASSPPGQIDYEQYF

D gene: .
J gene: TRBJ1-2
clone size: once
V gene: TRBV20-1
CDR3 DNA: TGCAGTGCTAGAAGTCATCGGACACCGGGCAACTACACCTTC
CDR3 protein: CSARSHRTPGNYTF

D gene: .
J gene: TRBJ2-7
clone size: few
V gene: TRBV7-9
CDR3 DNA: TGTGCCAGCAGCACGGACGGCCACGAGCAGTACTTC
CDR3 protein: CASSTDGHEQYF

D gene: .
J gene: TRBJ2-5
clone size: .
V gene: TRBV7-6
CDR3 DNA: TGTGCCAGCAGCTTAGGGGGGGTGTCTGGGGAGACCCAGTACTTC
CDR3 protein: CASSLGGVSGETQYF

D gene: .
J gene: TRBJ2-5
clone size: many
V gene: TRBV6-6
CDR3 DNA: TGTGCCAGCAGTTACGTCGGTCGAGAGACCCAGTACTTC
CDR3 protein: CASSYVGRETQYF

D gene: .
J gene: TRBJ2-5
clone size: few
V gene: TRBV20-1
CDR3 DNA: TGCAGTGCTACCCTCCTTGTTGGAGAGACCCAGTACTTC
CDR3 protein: CSATLLVGETQYF

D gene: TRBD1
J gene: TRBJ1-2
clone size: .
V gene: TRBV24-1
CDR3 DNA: TGTGCCACCAGTGATCCGGGACAGGAACGAGGCTACACCTTC
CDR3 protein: CATSDPGQERGYTF

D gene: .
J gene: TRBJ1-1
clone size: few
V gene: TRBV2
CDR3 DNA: TGTGCCAGCAGTGACAGGTGGGCTGAAGCTTTCTTT
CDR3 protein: CASSDRWAEAFF

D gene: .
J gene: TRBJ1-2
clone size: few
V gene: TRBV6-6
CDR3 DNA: TGTGCCAGCGAGGGAGTTGGTGGCTACACCTTC
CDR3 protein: CASEGVGGYTF

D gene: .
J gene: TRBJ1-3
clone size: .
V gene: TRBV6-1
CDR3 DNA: TGTGCCAGCAGGATCTCTGGAAACACCATATATTTT
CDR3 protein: CASRISGNTIYF

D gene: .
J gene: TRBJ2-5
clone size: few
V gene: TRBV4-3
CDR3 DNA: TGCGCCAGCAGCCAAGGTGGCCAGAAACAAGAGACCCAGTACTTC
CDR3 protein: CASSQGGQKQETQYF

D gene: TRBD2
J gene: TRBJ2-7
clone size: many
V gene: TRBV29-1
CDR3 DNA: TGCAGCGTTGACGGTCTAGCGGGAGGGCGCTACGAGCAGTACTTC
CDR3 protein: CSVDGLAGGRYEQYF

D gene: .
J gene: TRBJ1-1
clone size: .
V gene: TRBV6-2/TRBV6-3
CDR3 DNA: TGTGCCAGCAGCTGGGGAGGTGGGATTAACATGAACACTGAAGCTTTCTTT
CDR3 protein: CASSWGGGINMNTEAFF

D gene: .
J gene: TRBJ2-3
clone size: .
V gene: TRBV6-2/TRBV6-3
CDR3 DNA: TGTGCCAGCAGGGTGGACGGACTGTCAGATGCGCAGTATTTT
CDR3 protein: CASRVDGLSDAQYF

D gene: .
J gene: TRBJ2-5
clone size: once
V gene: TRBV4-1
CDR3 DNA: TGCGCCAGCAGCCCGAGCCGGGGGCAGAGGGAGACCCAGTACTTC
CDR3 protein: CASSPSRGQRETQYF

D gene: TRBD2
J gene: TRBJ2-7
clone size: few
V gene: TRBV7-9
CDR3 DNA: TGTGCCAGCACAATTGGCGCGGGAGCCTCTTCCGAGCAGTACTTC
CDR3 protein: CASTIGAGASSEQYF

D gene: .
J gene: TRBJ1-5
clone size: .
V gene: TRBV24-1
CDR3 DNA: TGTGCCACCAGTGAGGGCAGGAGCAATCAGCCCCAGCATTTT
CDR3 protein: CATSEGRSNQPQHF

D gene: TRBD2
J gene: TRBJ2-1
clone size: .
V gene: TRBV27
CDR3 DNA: TGTGCCAGCAGTTTGTCCCCTGAAATCACTAGCGGGAGGGATATTGAACAGTTCTTC
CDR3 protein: CASSLSPEITSGRDIEQFF

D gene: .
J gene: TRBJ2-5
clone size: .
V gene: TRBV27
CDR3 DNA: TGTGCCAGCAGGTTATCGACAGTGGGGGAGCAGTACTTC
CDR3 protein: CASRLSTVGEQYF

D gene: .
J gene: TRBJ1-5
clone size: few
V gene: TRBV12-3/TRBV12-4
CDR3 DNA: TGTGCCAGCAGCCCTGGGGGGGGAAAGGGCAATCAGCCCCAGCATTTT
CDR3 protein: CASSPGGGKGNQPQHF